A selection of T cell receptor beta chains follows, all from one sample in a study of siplizumab effects on memory and regulatory T cells. Sequenced by immunoSEQ multiplex PCR; TCRdb stores in-frame clones only, minus some. The sample has tens of thousands of clones; about 90% are singletons. Sequencing was done on a sample of CD8+ T cells sorted from blood. These receptor sequences come from a human donor in good health. The CDR3 runs from the conserved cysteine through the conserved F or W. Fields, in order: J gene, D gene, V gene, clone size, CDR3 DNA, CDR3 protein. D genes are given only for firm matches. Clone size is stated in some rows and not others, as once, few, many or a class when expanded.

TRBJ2-5,.,TRBV18,.,TGTGCCAGCTCACCGTACTCGGAGCAAGAGACCCAGTACTTC,CASSPYSEQETQYF
TRBJ2-7,.,TRBV5-6,.,TGTGCCAGCACCCCGGGACGCGACAAGTACGAGCAGTACTTC,CASTPGRDKYEQYF
TRBJ1-4,.,TRBV19,.,TGTGCCAGTAGTATGATGGCAGGGCGCGAAAAACTGTTTTTT,CASSMMAGREKLFF
TRBJ2-3,TRBD2,TRBV19,.,TGTGCCAGTATCGCGACTAGCGCCACAGATACGCAGTATTTT,CASIATSATDTQYF
TRBJ2-7,TRBD2,TRBV9,.,TGTGCCAGCAGCGTGGGGACTAGCGGGGTCTACGAGCAGTACTTC,CASSVGTSGVYEQYF
TRBJ2-1,.,TRBV20-1,.,TGCAGTTCAGTTGGCAGTGAGCAGTTCTTC,CSSVGSEQFF
TRBJ2-7,TRBD2,TRBV11-2,.,TGTGCCAGCAGCTCAACGGGACTAGCGGATGAGCAGTACTTC,CASSSTGLADEQYF
TRBJ2-7,.,TRBV4-1,.,TGCGCCAGCAGCCAAGAACTTACCTGGGACGGACAGCCACTCTACGAGCAGTACTTC,CASSQELTWDGQPLYEQYF
TRBJ2-7,TRBD1,TRBV7-6,once,TGTGCCAGCAGCTCCCGGACAGGGGACTCCTACGAGCAGTACTTC,CASSSRTGDSYEQYF
TRBJ2-2,TRBD1,TRBV19,.,TGTGCCAGTAGTTTCGCCTGGGACAGGGATTCTGGGATCAACACCGGGGAGCTGTTTTTT,CASSFAWDRDSGINTGELFF